Listed below are T cell receptor beta chains from one sample, sequenced in a study of response to subunit inactivated influenza vaccine. TCRdb processed the RT-PCR reads anew with MiXCR; each CDR3 protein has one entry. The data show around 200,000 distinct CDR3 sequences, about 12% seen once. These same data were also listed under a study on T cells expressing NK-cell markers.

Sequencing was performed on CD8+ T cells sorted from PBMCs, taken roughly 12 days after vaccination. Receptors originate from a man aged 45-65 years who received an inactivated influenza vaccine. CDR3s include the opening cysteine and the closing phenylalanine or tryptophan. D genes are given only for firm matches. Clone size is shown for a subset of rows, as once, few, many or a class of expanded clone.

clone size	D gene	V gene	J gene	CDR3 DNA	CDR3 protein
few	.	TRBV29-1	TRBJ2-3	TGCAGCGTTGATTCAGGGCATAGCACAGATACGCAGTATTTT	CSVDSGHSTDTQYF
few	.	TRBV28	TRBJ2-3	TGTGCCAGCAGCAGATACCAGGGCACAGATACGCAGTATTTT	CASSRYQGTDTQYF
.	.	TRBV7-9	TRBJ2-3	TGTGCCAGCAGCCAATACGATTCGAGCACAGATACGCAGTATTTT	CASSQYDSSTDTQYF
.	TRBD1	TRBV9	TRBJ1-1	TGTGCCAGCTCCCGAGGGACAGTGAACACTGAAGCTTTCTTT	CASSRGTVNTEAFF
.	.	TRBV13	TRBJ2-3	TGTGCCAGCAGCGAGACAAAAGGGGGAGGCACAGATACGCAGTATTTT	CASSETKGGGTDTQYF
.	.	TRBV12-3/TRBV12-4	TRBJ2-3	TGTGCCAGCAGTCCCCACACTCCTCAGCCGCGCACAGATACGCAGTATTTT	CASSPHTPQPRTDTQYF
few	.	TRBV14	TRBJ1-1	TGTGCCAGCAGCCCGTGGGTGGGGATGGCTGCCACTGAAGCTTTCTTT	CASSPWVGMAATEAFF
many	.	TRBV3-2	TRBJ2-7	TGTGCCAGCAGCCAAGACCGGGACAGGGTAAACCACGAGCAGTACTTC	CASSQDRDRVNHEQYF
few	TRBD1	TRBV28	TRBJ2-2	TGTGCCAGCAGTTTCCCATCCACGTCGGACAGGGTTAACACCGGGGAGCTGTTTTTT	CASSFPSTSDRVNTGELFF
.	.	TRBV19	TRBJ2-7	TGTGCCAGTAGTACTACCGGGACCTACGAGCAGTACTTC	CASSTTGTYEQYF
few	.	TRBV28	TRBJ2-3	TGTGCCAGCAGTTTAACGGGAGAGGGAGATACGCAGTATTTT	CASSLTGEGDTQYF
many	.	TRBV12-3/TRBV12-4	TRBJ1-1	TGTGCCAGCAGTTTAGGGGGCCGGGGCACTGAAGCTTTCTTT	CASSLGGRGTEAFF
.	.	TRBV6-1	TRBJ1-2	TGTGCCAGCAGAAAACGGGGGCAGCTCGATGGCTACACCTTC	CASRKRGQLDGYTF
many	.	TRBV4-1	TRBJ2-1	TGCGCCAGCAGCCAAGATAAGAACTACAATGAGCAGTTCTTC	CASSQDKNYNEQFF
.	.	TRBV6-1	TRBJ2-3	TGTGCCAGCAGAGAACTAGGTACAGATACGCAGTATTTT	CASRELGTDTQYF
few	TRBD2	TRBV3-1	TRBJ2-5	TGTGCCAGCAGCCAAGATTCGGCGGGAGCCCAAGAGACCCAGTACTTC	CASSQDSAGAQETQYF
few	.	TRBV27	TRBJ2-2	TGTGCCAGCAGTTACGTAGGGTGGGGTTCCGGCACCGGGGAGCTGTTTTTT	CASSYVGWGSGTGELFF
.	TRBD2	TRBV20-1	TRBJ2-7	TGCAGTGCTACCCGGCCGCTAGCGGGGACCTACGAGCAGTACTTC	CSATRPLAGTYEQYF
.	TRBD1	TRBV6-5	TRBJ1-2	TGTGCCAGCAGTTACCGGAGGGCAGGGGGCCGCGGCTATGGCTACACCTTC	CASSYRRAGGRGYGYTF
.	.	TRBV14	TRBJ2-5	TGTGCCAGCAGCCGGGACCTACCTTGGGAGACCCAGTACTTC	CASSRDLPWETQYF
few	TRBD1	TRBV9	TRBJ1-1	TGTGCCAGCAGCCCAACAGGGGGCAATGCTGAAGCTTTCTTT	CASSPTGGNAEAFF
few	TRBD1	TRBV9	TRBJ2-1	TGTGCCAGCAGCCCCGAGCACAGGGGAGTACCCTACAATGAGCAGTTCTTC	CASSPEHRGVPYNEQFF
.	.	TRBV7-2	TRBJ1-1	TGTGCCAGCAGCTTAGCCTGGGCCCATGGTGGGAGCACTGAAGCTTTCTTT	CASSLAWAHGGSTEAFF
many	TRBD2	TRBV7-2	TRBJ2-7	TGTGCCAGCAGCTTAGCGTTGTGGTCGGGAGGGCCCTACGAGCAGTACTTC	CASSLALWSGGPYEQYF
.	.	TRBV5-1	TRBJ2-1	TGCGCCTGCAGCTGGAGGGCGTTAGGGGCCGTTTACAATGAGCAGTTCTTC	CACSWRALGAVYNEQFF
many	TRBD2	TRBV20-1	TRBJ2-7	TGCAGTGCTAGAGATTCACGGGAGGGATACGAGCAGTACTTC	CSARDSREGYEQYF
few	TRBD1	TRBV28	TRBJ1-5	TGTGCCAGCAGTTTCTCCCCGCAGGGGGCAAACCCCAATCAGCCCCAGCATTTT	CASSFSPQGANPNQPQHF
.	.	TRBV12-3/TRBV12-4	TRBJ2-2	TGTGCCAGCAGCCACTCACGGCACACCGGGGAGCTGTTTTTT	CASSHSRHTGELFF
few	TRBD2	TRBV6-5	TRBJ2-1	TGTGCCAGCAGTTTTTCCCTAGCGGGGGGCTACAATGAGCAGTTCTTC	CASSFSLAGGYNEQFF
.	TRBD2	TRBV5-1	TRBJ2-7	TGCGCCAGCAGCACTGCCCCGACTAGCGGGGGTTTCACCTACGAGCAGTACTTC	CASSTAPTSGGFTYEQYF
.	.	TRBV20-1	TRBJ2-7	TGCAGTGCTAGAGATGATTTTAGCTCTGGCCTTTACGAGCAGTACTTC	CSARDDFSSGLYEQYF
few	.	TRBV7-9	TRBJ2-2	TGTGCCAGCAGCTTATTAAAGGACACCGGGGAGCTGTTTTTT	CASSLLKDTGELFF
.	.	TRBV6-6	TRBJ2-1	TGTGCCAGTGGATCAGGGACTGAGCAGTTCTTC	CASGSGTEQFF
.	.	TRBV6-5	TRBJ2-7	TGTGCCAGCAGTTACTCAGAGAAGGACGAGCAGTACTTC	CASSYSEKDEQYF
many	.	TRBV4-3	TRBJ2-2	TGCGCCAGCAGCCCCGGGACAACAAACACCGGGGAGCTGTTTTTT	CASSPGTTNTGELFF
.	.	TRBV4-3	TRBJ1-2	TGCGCCAGCAGCCAAGATTTTAGACAGGATGGTAGCTACACCTTC	CASSQDFRQDGSYTF
.	TRBD2	TRBV9	TRBJ2-3	TGTGCCAGCAGCGTAGGACTAGCGGGATACACAGATACGCAGTATTTT	CASSVGLAGYTDTQYF
few	TRBD1	TRBV6-2/TRBV6-3	TRBJ2-7	TGTGCCAGCAGTGGGACAGGGGAGTACGAGCAGTACTTC	CASSGTGEYEQYF
many	TRBD1	TRBV28	TRBJ2-7	TGTGCCAGCAGGACTATGGGGACAGCAACCTACGAGCAGTACTTC	CASRTMGTATYEQYF
.	.	TRBV12-3/TRBV12-4	TRBJ2-7	TGTGCCAGCAGTTTAGTAGGGGTGGGCTACGAGCAGTACTTC	CASSLVGVGYEQYF
.	.	TRBV6-6	TRBJ2-3	TGTGCCAGCAGTCCTTTCGACGGAGATACGCAGTATTTT	CASSPFDGDTQYF
.	.	TRBV6-2/TRBV6-3	TRBJ2-7	TGTGCCAGCAGTTACCCTCCGGGCGGGTACGAGCAGTACTTC	CASSYPPGGYEQYF
.	.	TRBV4-2	TRBJ2-5	TGTGCCAGCAGCCAAGAGCACAACGAGGGGGAGACCCAGTACTTC	CASSQEHNEGETQYF
.	.	TRBV4-3	TRBJ1-4	TGCGCCAGCAGCCCCTACTCTGGAGCAACTAATGAAAAACTGTTTTTT	CASSPYSGATNEKLFF
.	TRBD1	TRBV20-1	TRBJ1-2	TGCAGTGCCACACAGGGGGGGCATGGCTACACCTTC	CSATQGGHGYTF
few	TRBD2	TRBV11-1	TRBJ2-4	TGTGCCAGCAGTTCCACTTCAAGCGGGGGGCCCGACAAAAACATTCAGTACTTC	CASSSTSSGGPDKNIQYF
few	TRBD2	TRBV7-2	TRBJ2-1	TGTGCCAGCAGAACCCGACTAGCGGGAGCGTACAATGAGCAGTTCTTC	CASRTRLAGAYNEQFF